This T cell receptor (beta chain) comes out of a study of response to subunit inactivated influenza vaccine. TCRdb called the RT-PCR reads again in MiXCR, with one record for every CDR3 protein. The sample holds around 710,000 distinct CDR3 sequences, 14% seen once. This clonotype was recorded a few times. CDR1 is MDHEN and CDR2 is SYDVKM in the germline V gene. The CDR3 is 14 amino acids. V lost 6 bases and J lost 0; bases outside the gene matches: 5. This TCR was recovered from a man in his forties or fifties who received an inactivated influenza vaccine. The source was PBMCs from blood, collected about 14 days before vaccination. The J gene is TRBJ2-7, the V gene TRBV28, with 7 bases fitting TRBD1. CDR3 nucleotide sequence: TGTGCCAGCAGAAGACAGGGAATCTCCTACGAGCAGTACTTC. This sequence encodes CASRRQGISYEQYF. Together with reference TRBV28 and TRBJ2-7, the CDR3 gives the full variable domain: DVKVTQSSRYLVKRTGEKVFLECVQDMDHENMFWYRQDPGLGLRLIYFSYDVKMKEKGDIPEGYSVSREKKERFSLILESASTNQTSMYLCASRRQGISYEQYFGPGTRLTVT.